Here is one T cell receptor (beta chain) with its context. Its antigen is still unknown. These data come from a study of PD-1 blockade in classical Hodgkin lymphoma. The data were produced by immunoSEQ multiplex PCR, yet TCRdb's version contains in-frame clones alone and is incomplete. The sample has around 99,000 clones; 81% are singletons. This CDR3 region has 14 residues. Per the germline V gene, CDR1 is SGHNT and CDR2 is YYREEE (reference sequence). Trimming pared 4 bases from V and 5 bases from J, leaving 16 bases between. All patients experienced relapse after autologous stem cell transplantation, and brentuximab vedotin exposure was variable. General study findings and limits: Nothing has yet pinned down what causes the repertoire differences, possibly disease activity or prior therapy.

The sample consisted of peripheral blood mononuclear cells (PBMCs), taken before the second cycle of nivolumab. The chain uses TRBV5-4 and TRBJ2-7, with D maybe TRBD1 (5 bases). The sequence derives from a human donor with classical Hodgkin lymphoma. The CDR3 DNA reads TGTGCCAGCAGCCTCCACGCCAGGGTCGACGAGCAGTACTTC. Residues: CASSLHARVDEQYF.